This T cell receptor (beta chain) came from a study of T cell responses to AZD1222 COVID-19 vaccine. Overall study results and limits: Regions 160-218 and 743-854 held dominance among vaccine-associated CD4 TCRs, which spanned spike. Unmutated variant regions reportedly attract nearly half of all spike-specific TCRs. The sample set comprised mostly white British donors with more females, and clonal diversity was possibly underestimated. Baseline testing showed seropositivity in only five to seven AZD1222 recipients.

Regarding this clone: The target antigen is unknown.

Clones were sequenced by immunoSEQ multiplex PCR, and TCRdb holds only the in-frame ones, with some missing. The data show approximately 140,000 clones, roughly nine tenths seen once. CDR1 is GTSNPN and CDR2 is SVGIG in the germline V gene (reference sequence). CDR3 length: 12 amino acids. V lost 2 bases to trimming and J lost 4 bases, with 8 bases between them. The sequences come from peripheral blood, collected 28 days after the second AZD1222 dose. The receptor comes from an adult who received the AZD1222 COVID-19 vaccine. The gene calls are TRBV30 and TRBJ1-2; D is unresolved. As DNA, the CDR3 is TGTGCCTGGAGTAGGCGGGGCTATGGCTACACCTTC. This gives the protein CAWSRRGYGYTF.